This T cell receptor (beta chain) was recovered during a study of a mutant IDH1 vaccine in newly diagnosed glioma. On the study more broadly: Either 4-6 weeks after radiotherapy alone or alongside temozolomide, vaccination was begun. Participants attended visit V12, the safety follow-up, at week 35, and then attended visit V13 at week 47.

Clones were read by immunoSEQ multiplex PCR, and TCRdb kept only the in-frame ones, dropping some. The sample contains approximately 30,000 clones, roughly three quarters of which appear only once. As concerns this clone: Its antigen is not identified.

As to time point: week 35, safety follow-up. In every dose of vaccine, 300 ug of mutant IDH1 20-mer peptide was given alongside topical imiquimod. V shed 2 bases and J shed 3 bases, with 7 bases lying between them. Germline CDR1 is GTSNPN and CDR2 is SVGIG (reference sequence). This CDR3 has 12 amino acids. This TCR derives from a woman aged 25-40 years with glioma. Some clones in this sample may be carry-over from other donors' samples. The material was PBMCs, obtained from a glioma patient whose treatment included an IDH1 peptide vaccine. The rearrangement joins TRBV30 to TRBJ1-1, with D unresolved. CDR3 region: CAWSPMDTEAFF. For the CDR3, the DNA is TGTGCCTGGAGTCCGATGGACACTGAAGCTTTCTTT.